Presented here are 21 T cell receptor beta chains from one specimen sequenced in a study of vaccination effects on CD4 cells after COVID-19. These TCRs' antigens remain unknown. Antigen-specific CD4+ T cells were first expanded with viral peptide pools by the ViraFEST assay and only then sequenced. With approximately 10 days of culture completed, CD4+ T cells were isolated. The cohort was immunized with two doses of either the BNT162b2 or mRNA-1273 vaccine. Assay used: immunoSEQ multiplex PCR; TCRdb lists only in-frame clones, some missing. The table has 25,000 to 30,000 clones, more than 60% seen once; the top ten hold approximately 10%. The sample consisted of CD4+ T cells from PBMCs cultured with HCoV-NL63 spike peptides, taken after COVID-19 vaccination. All receptors come from a human donor who received a COVID-19 vaccine.

This clone was seen a single time. The V and J genes are TRBV5-1 and TRBJ2-2, with a weak D call TRBD1 (6 bases). V lost 7 bases, J lost 6 bases, and 10 bases lay in between. The germline V gene has CDR1 SGHRS and CDR2 YFSETQ. The CDR3 spans 12 residues. The CDR3 DNA follows: TGCGCCAGCGGAACAGGGCCCGGGGAGCTGTTTTTT. Encoded protein: CASGTGPGELFF. Full variable domain (outside the CDR3, taken from reference TRBV5-1 and TRBJ2-2): KAGVTQTPRYLIKTRGQQVTLSCSPISGHRSVSWYQQTPGQGLQFLFEYFSETQRNKGNFPGRFSGRQFSNSRSEMNVSTLELGDSALYLCASGTGPGELFFGEGSRLTVL.

The chain is built from TRBV9 and TRBJ1-1; D gene unclear. The V end was cut by 4 bases, the J end by 4 bases, with 11 bases between. This CDR3 is 13 amino acids long. Germline CDR1 reads SGDLS; CDR2 reads YYNGEE. The CDR3 is CASSPTVGTEAFF. Here the CDR3 DNA reads TGTGCCAGCAGCCCCACCGTGGGCACTGAAGCTTTCTTT.

The chain links TRBV5-1 to TRBJ2-5, with no clear D. V lost 5 bases to trimming and J lost 1 base, with 9 bases between them. This CDR3 comprises 13 residues. Per the germline V gene, CDR1 is SGHRS and CDR2 is YFSETQ. The CDR3 nucleotides are TGCGCCAGCAGGACACAGTTCCAAGAGACCCAGTACTTC. It yields the protein CASRTQFQETQYF.

V and J are TRBV3-1 (or the pseudogene TRBV3-2) and TRBJ2-7; D remains unclear. Germline loops: CDR1 LGHDT, CDR2 YNNKEL (reference sequence). V was cut by 1 base and J by 2 bases, with 0 bases left in between. This CDR3 is 11 amino acids long. The CDR3 sequence: CASSQAYEQYF. The CDR3, as DNA: TGTGCCAGCAGCCAAGCCTACGAGCAGTACTTC.

The chain has TRBV5-4 and TRBJ1-1; tentatively, D is TRBD1 (5 bases). This CDR3 spans 15 amino acids. Germline V gives CDR1 SGHNT, CDR2 YYREEE (reference sequence). V dropped 4 bases and J dropped 0 bases, with 13 bases sitting between them. CDR3 in amino acids: CASSLPTEMNTEAFF. The CDR3 region has the DNA TGTGCCAGCAGCCTCCCGACAGAGATGAACACTGAAGCTTTCTTT.

J is TRBJ2-7 and V is TRBV6-1, with TRBD2 identical over 8 bases. Germline trimming cut 3 bases from V and 6 bases from J; bases unmatched to any gene: 7. Germline V gene data show CDR1 as MNHNS and CDR2 as SASEGT. The CDR3 spans 14 residues. CDR3 protein: CASSDPGLVVEQYF. For the CDR3, the DNA is TGTGCCAGCAGTGACCCGGGACTAGTTGTCGAGCAGTACTTC.

This sequence joins TRBV28 and TRBJ2-5, with TRBD2 matching over 8 bases. Trimming took 8 bases from V and 7 from J; bases not matched to a gene: 12. CDR3 length equals 14 residues. CDR1 is MDHEN, CDR2 SYDVKM, per germline. The CDR3 DNA follows: TGTGCCAGCTACCCATCCGGGGGGGCCGGGACCCAGTACTTC. Its protein is CASYPSGGAGTQYF. The full variable domain, completed using reference TRBV28 and TRBJ2-5, is DVKVTQSSRYLVKRTGEKVFLECVQDMDHENMFWYRQDPGLGLRLIYFSYDVKMKEKGDIPEGYSVSREKKERFSLILESASTNQTSMYLCASYPSGGAGTQYFGPGTRLLVL.

This chain connects TRBV7-7 to TRBJ2-3; 13 bases are shared with TRBD2. This CDR3 comprises 16 residues. The V gene end was trimmed by 5 bases and the J gene end by 3 bases; junction bases not matched to a gene: 5. Germline CDR1 and CDR2: SSHAT and FNYEAQ (reference sequence). The CDR3 loop is CASSLLAGGATDTQYF. CDR3 sequence (DNA): TGTGCCAGCAGCCTACTAGCGGGGGGGGCGACAGATACGCAGTATTTT.

The chain couples TRBV2 to TRBJ1-6, with D perhaps matching TRBD1 (5 bases). Trimming cost V 4 bases and J 6 bases, with 7 bases left between them. The CDR3 is 13 amino acids. The germline CDR1 and CDR2 sequences are SNHLY and FYNNEI. In DNA, the CDR3 is TGTGCCAGCAGTGGGGGCAGTAATTCACCCCTCCACTTT. Amino acids: CASSGGSNSPLHF.

The V call is TRBV2, the J call TRBJ2-3; D is perhaps TRBD1 (6 bases). Germline V gene lookup returns CDR1 SNHLY and CDR2 FYNNEI. This CDR3 is built from 14 residues. Between the trimmed V and J ends, which lost 7 bases and 3 bases, there was a span of 14 bases. The DNA of the CDR3 is TGTGCCAGCAATGTTCAGGGGAGAACAGATACGCAGTATTTT. Translated, it gives CASNVQGRTDTQYF.

The gene calls are TRBV6-2 or TRBV6-3 and TRBJ2-5; D assignment may be TRBD1 or TRBD2 (6 bases each). CDR3 size: 15 residues. Trimming pared 1 base from V and 4 bases from J, leaving 13 bases between. Germline CDR1 MNHEY, CDR2 SVGEGT. CDR3 sequence reads: CASSYLSGGTETQYF. CDR3 sequence (DNA): TGTGCCAGCAGTTACTTGTCCGGGGGCACAGAGACCCAGTACTTC.

The chain is built from TRBV5-1 and TRBJ1-4, with TRBD1 matching 8 bases. The V segment lost 4 bases and the J segment 7 bases; nucleotides outside the gene matches: 9. Germline CDR1 is SGHRS and CDR2 is YFSETQ. This CDR3 has 15 amino acids. The CDR3 DNA sequence: TGCGCCAGCAGCATGCAACAGGGGGTTCGTGAAAAACTGTTTTTT. This codes for CASSMQQGVREKLFF.

The chain carries TRBV11-2 and TRBJ1-1, with a possible D match to TRBD1 (6 bases). V lost 4 bases and J lost 2, with 8 bases in between. Germline assignment: CDR1 SGHAT and CDR2 FQNNGV. CDR3 size: 13 residues. CDR3 residues: CASSSQGNTEAFF. The CDR3 coding sequence is TGTGCCAGCAGCTCACAGGGAAACACTGAAGCTTTCTTT.

V usage is TRBV12-3 or TRBV12-4 and J usage is TRBJ1-1; D perhaps matches TRBD1 (5 bases). The germline V and J ends were trimmed by 8 bases and 1 base, with 11 bases remaining between them. This CDR3 contains 13 residues. The CDR3 region is CASAGTANTEAFF. The CDR3 DNA is TGTGCCAGCGCCGGGACGGCGAACACTGAAGCTTTCTTT.

The CDR3 protein is CATLRGPGANVLTF. DNA of the CDR3: TGTGCCACCCTACGAGGCCCTGGGGCCAACGTCCTGACTTTC. The rearrangement joins TRBV6-5 to TRBJ2-6, with unresolved D. The CDR3 covers 14 residues. The germline V gene encodes CDR1 MNHEY and CDR2 SVGAGI. V lost 10 bases, J lost 2 bases, and 12 bases lay in between.

This rearrangement joins TRBV2 to TRBJ2-1; D unresolved. This CDR3 is 11 amino acids long. Germline V gives CDR1 SNHLY, CDR2 FYNNEI. V was shortened by 7 bases and J by 8 bases, with 9 bases between the two germline ends. CDR3 in DNA: TGTGCCAGCACCTGGCTCGATGAGCAGTTCTTC. It is translated as CASTWLDEQFF.

V is TRBV2 and J is TRBJ2-1; no reliable D call. The CDR3 consists of 12 residues. Germline V gives CDR1 SNHLY, CDR2 FYNNEI. Trimming shortened V by 6 bases and J by 7 bases, and 10 bases separated the two germline ends. The CDR3 bases are TGTGCCAGCAGATCTTTAGAGAATGAGCAGTTCTTC. This encodes CASRSLENEQFF.

V and J are TRBV7-9 and TRBJ2-1; D is ambiguous. CDR3 length: 14 amino acids. Germline assignment: CDR1 SEHNR and CDR2 FQNEAQ (reference sequence). V shed 5 bases and J shed 7 bases, with 15 bases lying between them. CDR3 sequence: CASSESRVGNEQFF. For the CDR3, the DNA is TGTGCCAGCAGCGAATCAAGGGTGGGAAATGAGCAGTTCTTC. The complete variable domain, with remaining parts taken from reference TRBV7-9 and TRBJ2-1, reads DTGVSQNPRHKITKRGQNVTFRCDPISEHNRLYWYRQTLGQGPEFLTYFQNEAQLEKSRLLSDRFSAERPKGSFSTLEIQRTEQGDSAMYLCASSESRVGNEQFFGPGTRLTVL.

V usage is TRBV5-1 and J usage is TRBJ2-7; 13 bases are a match to TRBD2. The CDR3 sequence is 15 residues long. Trimming cost V 4 bases and J 1 base; bases outside gene matches: 2. Germline V gene sequence: CDR1 SGHRS, CDR2 YFSETQ. Here the CDR3 DNA reads TGCGCCAGCAGCCCGACTAGCGGGGGGTCCTACGAGCAGTACTTC. This translates into CASSPTSGGSYEQYF. Supplemented by reference TRBV5-1 and TRBJ2-7, the full variable domain reads KAGVTQTPRYLIKTRGQQVTLSCSPISGHRSVSWYQQTPGQGLQFLFEYFSETQRNKGNFPGRFSGRQFSNSRSEMNVSTLELGDSALYLCASSPTSGGSYEQYFGPGTRLTVT.

This clone was observed a handful of times. This sequence joins TRBV19 and TRBJ2-2; TRBD1 aligns across 10 bases. The CDR3 extends over 15 amino acids. V gave up 7 bases and J gave up 5 bases; unmatched junction bases: 7. CDR1 and CDR2 from the germline V gene are LNHDA and SQIVND (reference sequence). The CDR3 loop reads CASTFADRGTGELFF. In DNA form, the CDR3 reads TGTGCCAGTACGTTCGCGGACAGGGGGACCGGGGAGCTGTTTTTT.

This sequence joins TRBV7-8 and TRBJ1-2, with 12 bases identical to TRBD1. There are 16 residues in the CDR3. The V gene's germline CDR1 is SGHVS and CDR2 FQNEAQ. J lost 8 bases, V lost 6 bases, and 13 bases had no gene match. CDR3 in amino acids: CASSQPPGQGAYGYTF. The CDR3 DNA reads as TGTGCCAGCAGTCAGCCCCCGGGACAGGGGGCTTACGGCTACACCTTC.